The TCR beta chain under discussion was sequenced for a study of shared clonotypes between healthy human individuals. Findings and caveats of the study: Estimated richness values were generally larger in naive subsets than in memory subsets. Sequencing of the sorted subsets was shown by rarefaction to be incomplete despite large depth.

Note on this clone: Its antigen remains unidentified.

Deep-level assay runs were performed. The assay was immunoSEQ multiplex PCR, and TCRdb's table has in-frame clones only and misses some. The sample consists of about 1.1 million clones, approximately 78% of them appearing once. CDR1 and CDR2 from the germline V gene are LNHDA and SQIVND (reference sequence). The length of the CDR3 is 15 residues. V lost 5 bases, J lost 4 bases, and 11 bases stayed unmatched. Sequencing used memory CD4+ T cells from PBMCs. Subset of the sample: CD45RA-negative fraction. The rearrangement links TRBV19 to TRBJ2-7, with 7 nucleotides matching TRBD2. The sequence was obtained from a man younger than 30 in good health. Some clones in this sample may be carry-over from other donors' samples. As DNA, the CDR3 is TGTGCCAGTAGTCAATCGACTAGCCTAGATTACGAGCAGTACTTC. This sequence encodes CASSQSTSLDYEQYF. The full variable domain, in which reference TRBV19 and TRBJ2-7 provide the parts outside the CDR3, is DGGITQSPKYLFRKEGQNVTLSCEQNLNHDAMYWYRQDPGQGLRLIYYSQIVNDFQKGDIAEGYSVSREKKESFPLTVTSAQKNPTAFYLCASSQSTSLDYEQYFGPGTRLTVT.